This TCR beta chain was captured in a study of CD8+ T cells in alopecia areata. Study-level findings and limits: Patients showed less clear TCR sequence sharing than mice, possibly partly because of HLA diversity. Normal-skin resident alphabeta T cells also appear among scalp sample sequences.

This CDR3 region has 14 residues. The germline gives CDR1 NSQYPW, CDR2 LRSPGD (reference sequence). Scientists pooled cutaneous lymph node cells and sorted them on CD4, CD8alpha, NKG2D, NKG2ACE and other markers. Remarks on this clone: Its antigen is not known. These gene names are mouse names. The observed sequence ends 4 residues before the CDR3 terminus, with the missing tail filled in from the germline J gene.

Extracted RNA was reverse transcribed into cDNA, the sequencing template. Generated by immunoSEQ multiplex PCR, the TCRdb table keeps only in-frame clones and is missing some. The repertoire has over 250,000 clones, none seen only once; the ten largest take roughly 1.2%. Sequencing used CD4+ T cells sorted from a lymph node. The chain is built from TRBV1 and TRBJ2-1; 8 nucleotides align to TRBD1. This TCR derives from a C3H/HeJ mouse with alopecia areata. This strain's MHC haplotype is H2-k. The DNA read from the CDR3 is TGCACCTGCAGTGCCTCGACAGGGGTGGCT. Translated, it gives CTCSASTGVA. The CDR3 in its entirety is CTCSASTGVAEQFF.